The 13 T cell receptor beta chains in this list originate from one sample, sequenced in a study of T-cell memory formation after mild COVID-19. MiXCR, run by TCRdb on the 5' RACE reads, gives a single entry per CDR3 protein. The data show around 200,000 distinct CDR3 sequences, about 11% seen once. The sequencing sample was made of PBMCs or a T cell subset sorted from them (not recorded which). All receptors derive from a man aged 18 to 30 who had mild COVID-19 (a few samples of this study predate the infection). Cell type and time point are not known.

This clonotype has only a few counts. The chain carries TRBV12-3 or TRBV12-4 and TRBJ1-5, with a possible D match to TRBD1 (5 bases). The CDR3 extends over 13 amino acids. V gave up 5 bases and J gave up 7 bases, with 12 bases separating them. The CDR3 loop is CASSLQAPQPQHF. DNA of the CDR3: TGTGCCAGCAGTCTACAGGCTCCACAGCCCCAGCATTTT.

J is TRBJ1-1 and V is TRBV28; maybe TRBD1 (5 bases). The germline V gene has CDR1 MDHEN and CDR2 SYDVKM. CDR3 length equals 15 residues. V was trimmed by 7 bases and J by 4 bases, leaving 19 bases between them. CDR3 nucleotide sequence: TGTGCCAGCACCACCGGGGGGGATTGGGTCACTGAAGCTTTCTTT. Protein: CASTTGGDWVTEAFF.

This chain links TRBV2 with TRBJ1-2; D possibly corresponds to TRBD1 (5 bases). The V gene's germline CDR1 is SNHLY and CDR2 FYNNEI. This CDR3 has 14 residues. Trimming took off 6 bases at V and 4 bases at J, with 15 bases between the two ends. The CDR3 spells CASRRGVEGYGYTF. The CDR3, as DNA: TGTGCCAGCAGGCGGGGCGTAGAGGGCTATGGCTACACCTTC.

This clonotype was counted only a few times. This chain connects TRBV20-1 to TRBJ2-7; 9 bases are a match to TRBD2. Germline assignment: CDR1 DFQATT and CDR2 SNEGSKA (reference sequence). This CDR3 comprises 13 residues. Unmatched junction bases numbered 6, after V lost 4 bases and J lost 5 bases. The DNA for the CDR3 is TGCAGTGCTAAGGGCGGGGGGGAGAACGAGCAGTACGTC. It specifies CSAKGGGENEQYV.

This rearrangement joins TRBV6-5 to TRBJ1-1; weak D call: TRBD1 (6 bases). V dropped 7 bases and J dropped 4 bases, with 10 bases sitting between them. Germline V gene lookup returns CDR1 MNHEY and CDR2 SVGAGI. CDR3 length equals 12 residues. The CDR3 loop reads CASNSGATEAFF. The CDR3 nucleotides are TGTGCCAGCAATTCAGGGGCCACTGAAGCTTTCTTT.

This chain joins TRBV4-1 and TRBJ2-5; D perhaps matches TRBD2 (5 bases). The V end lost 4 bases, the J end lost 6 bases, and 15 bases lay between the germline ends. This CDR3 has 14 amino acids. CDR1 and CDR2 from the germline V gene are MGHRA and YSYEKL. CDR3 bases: TGCGCCAGCAGCCGAACGGACTCCGGGAAGACCCAGTACTTC. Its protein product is CASSRTDSGKTQYF.

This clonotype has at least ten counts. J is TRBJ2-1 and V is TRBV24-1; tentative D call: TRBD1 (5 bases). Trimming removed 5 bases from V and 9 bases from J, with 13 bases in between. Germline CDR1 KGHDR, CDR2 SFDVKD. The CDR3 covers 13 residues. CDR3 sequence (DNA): TGTGCCACCAGTGTGGCAGGGAATTTTGAGCAGTTCTTC. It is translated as CATSVAGNFEQFF.

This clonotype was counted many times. CDR3 nucleotides: TGCGCCAGCAGCCGAGACAGGGTTGAAAAACTGTTTTTT. It codes for CASSRDRVEKLFF. The V and J genes are TRBV4-3 and TRBJ1-4; 7 positions match TRBD1. There are 13 residues in the CDR3. Germline CDR1 reads LGHNA; CDR2 reads YSLEER. The ends lost 4 bases at V and 7 bases at J; junction bases unmatched: 3.

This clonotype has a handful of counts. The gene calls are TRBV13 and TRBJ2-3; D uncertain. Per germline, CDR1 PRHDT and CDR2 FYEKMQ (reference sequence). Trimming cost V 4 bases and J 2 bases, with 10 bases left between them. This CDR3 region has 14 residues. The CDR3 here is CASSSVPITDTQYF. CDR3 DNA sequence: TGTGCCAGCAGCTCCGTACCCATCACAGATACGCAGTATTTT. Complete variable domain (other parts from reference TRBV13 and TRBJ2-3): AAGVIQSPRHLIKEKRETATLKCYPIPRHDTVYWYQQGPGQDPQFLISFYEKMQSDKGSIPDRFSAQQFSDYHSELNMSSLELGDSALYFCASSSVPITDTQYFGPGTRLTVL.

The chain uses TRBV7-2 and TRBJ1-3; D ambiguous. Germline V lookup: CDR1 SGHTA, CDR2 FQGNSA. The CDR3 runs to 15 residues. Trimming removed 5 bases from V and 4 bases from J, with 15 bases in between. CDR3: CASSPPSLSGNTIYF. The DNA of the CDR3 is TGTGCCAGCAGCCCGCCGAGCCTTTCCGGAAACACCATATATTTT.

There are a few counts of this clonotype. The CDR3 DNA follows: TGCGCCAGCAGCTTACTGGGACTAGCGGGGGGGCGCGGCACAGATACGCAGTATTTT. This sequence encodes CASSLLGLAGGRGTDTQYF. The chain combines TRBV5-1 with TRBJ2-3; 16 bases line up with TRBD2. This CDR3 comprises 19 residues. The junction had 7 bases not matched to a gene; V was cut back by 2 bases and J by 1 base. Germline V lookup: CDR1 SGHRS, CDR2 YFSETQ.

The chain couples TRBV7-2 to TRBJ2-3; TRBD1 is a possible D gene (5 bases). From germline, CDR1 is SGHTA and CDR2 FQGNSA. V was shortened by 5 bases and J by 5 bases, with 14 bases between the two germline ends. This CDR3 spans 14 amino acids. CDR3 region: CASSRRQGEDTQYF. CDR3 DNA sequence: TGTGCCAGCAGCCGGCGGCAGGGTGAAGATACGCAGTATTTT.

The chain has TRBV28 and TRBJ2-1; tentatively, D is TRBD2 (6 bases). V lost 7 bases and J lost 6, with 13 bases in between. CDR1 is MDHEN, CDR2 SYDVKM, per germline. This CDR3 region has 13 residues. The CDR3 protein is CASTRDFLNEQFF. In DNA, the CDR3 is TGTGCCAGCACCCGGGACTTCCTCAATGAGCAGTTCTTC.